This TCR beta chain comes out of a study of CD8 T cells in ankylosing spondylitis. Only a few counts were recorded for this clonotype. Its matching antigen is unknown. Study-level results: Reportedly, matched ankylosing spondylitis synovial fluid was significantly enriched for disease-linked clones. In ankylosing spondylitis blood, a motif of roughly eight highly homologous TCR beta variants appeared characteristic. Clones linked to disease, bearing a CD8+ phenotype, were relatively rare in peripheral blood.

The CDR3 covers 15 residues. The V gene's germline CDR1 is SGHTA and CDR2 FQGNSA. V shed 3 bases, J shed 2 bases, and the junction held 5 bases outside the gene matches. TCRdb re-called the 5' RACE reads through MiXCR, storing one row per CDR3 protein. The data hold around 770,000 distinct CDR3 sequences, with under 20% observed a single time. The sequencing sample was made of blood, either unsorted or a sorted T cell fraction (not recorded which). The rearrangement uses TRBV7-2 and TRBJ2-3; 7 nucleotides match TRBD2. The TCR was taken from a male donor with ankylosing spondylitis. CDR3 bases: TGTGCCAGCAGCTTCGGGGGGTATATCACAGATACGCAGTATTTT. As protein: CASSFGGYITDTQYF.